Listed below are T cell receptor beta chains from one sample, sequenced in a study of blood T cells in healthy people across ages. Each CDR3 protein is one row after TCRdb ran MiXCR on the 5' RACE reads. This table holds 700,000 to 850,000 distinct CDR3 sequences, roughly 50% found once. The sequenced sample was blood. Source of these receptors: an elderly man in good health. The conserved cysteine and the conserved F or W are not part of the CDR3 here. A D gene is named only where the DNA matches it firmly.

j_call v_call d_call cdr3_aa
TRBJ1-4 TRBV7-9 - ASSPEGGFNEKLF
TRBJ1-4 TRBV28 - ASTTWIGTNEKLF
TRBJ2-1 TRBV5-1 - ASSVRPEISYNEQF
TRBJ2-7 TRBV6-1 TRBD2 ASRETLAGAYEQY
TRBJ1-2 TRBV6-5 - ASRIQGVGGYT
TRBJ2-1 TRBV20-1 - SVTGSSYNEQF
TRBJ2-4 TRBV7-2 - ASWVKQY
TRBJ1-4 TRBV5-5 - ASSLREPATNEKLF
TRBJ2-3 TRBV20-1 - SATLTVSTDTQY
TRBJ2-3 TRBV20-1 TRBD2 SARVAGLSTDTQY
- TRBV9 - ASSVQTGTPYEQY
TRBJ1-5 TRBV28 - ASNLYMDGASQPQH
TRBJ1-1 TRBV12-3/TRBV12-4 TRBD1 ASSQQGPGTEAF
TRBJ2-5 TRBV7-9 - ASSLVGTGTSGLY
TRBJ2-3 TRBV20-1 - SAQALDTQY
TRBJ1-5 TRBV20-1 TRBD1 SARGRTGGVSNQPQH
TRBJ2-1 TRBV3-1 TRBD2 ASSQEGLAGGSEQF
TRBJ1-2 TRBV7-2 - ASSFYRISYGYT
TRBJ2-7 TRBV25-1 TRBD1 ASRSTGEAYEQY
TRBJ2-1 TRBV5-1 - ANSLTKGGSYNEQF
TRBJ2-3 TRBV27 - ASRTGLGDTQY
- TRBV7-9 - ASSLVPSREETQY
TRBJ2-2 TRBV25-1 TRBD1 ASRTGERPGELF
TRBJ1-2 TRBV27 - ASSLSGGSYGYT
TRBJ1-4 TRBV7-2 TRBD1 ASSLGDRGTIEKLF
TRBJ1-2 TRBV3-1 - ASSQEGSSPRGYT
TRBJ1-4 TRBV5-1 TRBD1 ASSSGKLGQGDEKLF
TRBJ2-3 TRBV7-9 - ASSLSLGHRYTY
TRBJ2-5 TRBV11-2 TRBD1 ASSLGLGQGAGEQY
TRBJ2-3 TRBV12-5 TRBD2 ASGLVLSGRYHRYAY
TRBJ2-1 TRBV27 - ASSFSGAGYYNEQF
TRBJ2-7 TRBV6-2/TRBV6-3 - ASRVWGTSSYEQY
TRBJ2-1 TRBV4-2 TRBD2 ASSQASGSSYNEQF
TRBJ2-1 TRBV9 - ASSVDKGPHRGNEQF
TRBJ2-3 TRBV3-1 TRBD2 ASSSGDTDTQY
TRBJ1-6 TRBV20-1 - SARKDIGSLLH
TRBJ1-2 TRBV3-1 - ASSQGSGNGYT
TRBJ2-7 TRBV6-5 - ASSYSNRPFTYEQY
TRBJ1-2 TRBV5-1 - ASSLDKGTDYGYT
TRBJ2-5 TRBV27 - AVNWGGREQY
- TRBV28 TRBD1 ASTWGTGAYEQY
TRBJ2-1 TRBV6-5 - ASSPRSDNEQF
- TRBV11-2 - ASSLRTSSISTDTQH
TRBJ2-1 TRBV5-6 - ASSLRGTGTYNEQF
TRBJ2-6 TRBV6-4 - ATSDRAGANVLT
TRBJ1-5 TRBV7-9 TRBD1 ASSPPTGNNQPQH
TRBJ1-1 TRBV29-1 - SVDAGRYSTEAF
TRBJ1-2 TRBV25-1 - ASRGVGSNYGYT
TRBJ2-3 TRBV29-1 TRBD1 SVEALRDRGPRYAY
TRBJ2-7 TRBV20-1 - SARDGAEPYEQY
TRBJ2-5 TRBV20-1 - SARGRRIQETQY
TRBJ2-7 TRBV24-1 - ATSDPARGGNEQY
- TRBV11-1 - ASSLVKGTETQY
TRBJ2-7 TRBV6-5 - ASSYSAPSVTSFYEQY